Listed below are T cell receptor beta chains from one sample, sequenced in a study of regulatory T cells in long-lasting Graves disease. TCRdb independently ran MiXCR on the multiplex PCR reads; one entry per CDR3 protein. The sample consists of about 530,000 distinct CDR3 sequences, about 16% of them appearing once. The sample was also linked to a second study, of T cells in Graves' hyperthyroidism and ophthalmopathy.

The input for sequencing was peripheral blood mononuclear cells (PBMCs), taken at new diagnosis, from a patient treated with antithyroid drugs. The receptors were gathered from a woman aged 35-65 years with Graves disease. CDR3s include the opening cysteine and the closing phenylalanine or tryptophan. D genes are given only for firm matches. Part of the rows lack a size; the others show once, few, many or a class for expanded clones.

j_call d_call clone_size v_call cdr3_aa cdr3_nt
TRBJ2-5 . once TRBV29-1 CSVEVAGAETQYF TGCAGCGTTGAAGTGGCGGGGGCTGAGACCCAGTACTTC
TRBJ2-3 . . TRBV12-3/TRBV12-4 CASTRETGTDTQYF TGTGCCAGCACCCGAGAAACGGGCACAGATACGCAGTATTTT
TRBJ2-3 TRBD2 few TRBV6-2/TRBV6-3 CASREAGGPDTQYF TGTGCCAGCAGGGAGGCGGGGGGCCCAGATACGCAGTATTTT
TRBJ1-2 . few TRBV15 CATSRDTGNYGYTF TGTGCCACCAGCAGAGATACAGGGAACTATGGCTACACCTTC
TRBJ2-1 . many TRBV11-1 CASSPLGRAEQFF TGTGCCAGCAGCCCCCTGGGTAGGGCGGAGCAGTTCTTC
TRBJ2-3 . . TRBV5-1 CASSPERLGAQYF TGCGCCAGCAGTCCGGAGAGGCTAGGGGCGCAGTATTTT
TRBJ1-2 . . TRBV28 CASRGGGPYGYTF TGTGCCAGCAGGGGGGGGGGCCCCTATGGCTACACCTTC
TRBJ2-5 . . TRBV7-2 CASSLESTYQETQYF TGTGCCAGCAGCTTAGAGTCGACGTACCAAGAGACCCAGTACTTC
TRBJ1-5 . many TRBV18 CASSPYGNQPQHF TGTGCCAGCTCACCTTACGGAAATCAGCCCCAGCATTTT
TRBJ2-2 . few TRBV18 CASSPLSGDTGELFF TGTGCCAGCTCACCACTTTCGGGGGACACCGGGGAGCTGTTTTTT
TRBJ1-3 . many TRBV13 CASSLIGPSPGNTIYF TGTGCCAGCAGCTTAATAGGGCCGTCCCCTGGAAACACCATATATTTT
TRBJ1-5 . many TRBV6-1 CATNHKGYSNQPQHF TGTGCCACAAACCACAAAGGGTATAGCAATCAGCCCCAGCATTTT
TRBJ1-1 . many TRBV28 CASSSVYTEAFF TGTGCCAGCAGTTCGGTGTACACTGAAGCTTTCTTT
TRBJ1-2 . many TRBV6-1 CASTPGASFGYTF TGTGCCAGCACTCCAGGGGCCTCGTTTGGCTACACCTTC
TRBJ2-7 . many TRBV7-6 CASSLEGTETYEQYF TGTGCCAGCAGCTTAGAGGGGACGGAAACCTACGAGCAGTACTTC
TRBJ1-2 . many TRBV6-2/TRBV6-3 CASSYGGSRPIYGYTF TGTGCCAGCAGTTACGGCGGCAGCAGGCCTATCTATGGCTACACCTTC
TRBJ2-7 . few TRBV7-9 CASSLMTTYEQYF TGTGCCAGCAGCTTAATGACAACCTACGAGCAGTACTTC
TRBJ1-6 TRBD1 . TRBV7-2 CASSFTGVLYNSPLHF TGTGCCAGCAGCTTTACAGGGGTGCTATATAATTCACCCCTCCACTTT
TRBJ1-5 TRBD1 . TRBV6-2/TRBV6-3 CASSYSVRGLQPQHF TGTGCCAGCAGTTACTCAGTCAGGGGGCTTCAGCCCCAGCATTTT
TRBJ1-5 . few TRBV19 CASSIEKGQPQHF TGTGCCAGTAGTATAGAGAAGGGACAGCCCCAGCATTTT
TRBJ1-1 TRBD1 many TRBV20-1 CSAPRGPTEAFF TGCAGTGCTCCCAGGGGGCCCACTGAAGCTTTCTTT
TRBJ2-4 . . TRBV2 CASSDTTGLAKNIQYF TGTGCCAGCAGCGACACTACAGGGTTAGCCAAAAACATTCAGTACTTC
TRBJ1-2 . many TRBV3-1 CASSQDGRVGYGYTF TGTGCCAGCAGCCAAGATGGTAGGGTCGGTTATGGCTACACCTTC
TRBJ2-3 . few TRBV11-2 CASSFSPTSPDTQYF TGTGCCAGCAGCTTCTCCCCTACTAGTCCTGATACGCAGTATTTT
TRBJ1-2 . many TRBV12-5 CASGLTRLDTRRGYTF TGTGCTAGTGGTTTGACCCGTCTCGACACCCGGAGGGGCTACACCTTC
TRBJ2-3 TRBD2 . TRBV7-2 CASSQPGLAITDTQYF TGCGCCAGCAGCCAACCGGGACTAGCAATCACAGATACGCAGTATTTT
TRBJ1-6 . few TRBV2 CASSPRQINNSPLHF TGTGCCAGCAGCCCCCGACAGATTAATAATTCACCCCTCCACTTT
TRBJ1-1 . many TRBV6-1 CASFPQGGPNTEAFF TGTGCCAGTTTCCCCCAGGGCGGCCCGAACACTGAAGCTTTCTTT
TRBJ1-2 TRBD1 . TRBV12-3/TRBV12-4 CASRDRGWAYGYTF TGTGCCAGCAGAGACAGGGGGTGGGCCTATGGCTACACCTTC
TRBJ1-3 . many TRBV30 CACMTPSSGNTIYF TGTGCCTGCATGACGCCTAGCTCTGGAAACACCATATATTTT
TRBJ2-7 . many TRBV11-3 CASSPGGTGPVYEQYF TGTGCCAGCAGCCCAGGGGGGACGGGGCCCGTCTACGAGCAGTACTTC
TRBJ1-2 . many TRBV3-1 CASSQEDSLVQFSGVDGYTF TGTGCCAGCAGCCAAGAGGACAGCTTGGTACAGTTCTCAGGAGTGGATGGCTACACCTTC
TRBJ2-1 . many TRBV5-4 CASRRDTNNEQFF TGTGCCAGCAGAAGGGACACCAACAATGAGCAGTTCTTC
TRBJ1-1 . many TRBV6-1 CASHEGTEAFF TGTGCCAGCCATGAAGGGACTGAAGCTTTCTTT
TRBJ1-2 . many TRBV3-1 CASSQVGFYGYTF TGTGCCAGCAGCCAAGTTGGGTTCTATGGCTACACCTTC
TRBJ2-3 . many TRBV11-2 CASSFTVSTDTQYF TGTGCCAGCAGCTTTACAGTTAGCACAGATACGCAGTATTTT
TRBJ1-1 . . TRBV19 CASSAGTRGSVAFF TGTGCCAGTAGTGCCGGGACGCGGGGGTCTGTCGCTTTCTTT
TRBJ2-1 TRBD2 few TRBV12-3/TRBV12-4 CASSSLGGGSYNEQFF TGTGCCAGCAGTTCCCTTGGCGGGGGCTCCTACAATGAGCAGTTCTTC
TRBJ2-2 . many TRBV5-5 CASTWGSRGTGELFF TGTGCCAGCACCTGGGGGTCTCGGGGGACCGGGGAGCTGTTTTTT
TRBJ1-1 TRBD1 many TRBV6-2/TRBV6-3 CASMKLPGQGDPEAFF TGTGCCAGCATGAAACTCCCGGGACAGGGGGACCCTGAAGCTTTCTTT
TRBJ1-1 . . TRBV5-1 CASSVEGKNTEAFF TGCGCCAGCAGCGTCGAGGGGAAGAACACTGAAGCTTTCTTT
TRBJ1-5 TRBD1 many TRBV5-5 CASSRDRDTQPQHF TGTGCCAGCAGTCGGGACAGGGATACTCAGCCCCAGCATTTT
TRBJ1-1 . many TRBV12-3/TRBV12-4 CASSPSGTNTEAFF TGTGCCAGCAGCCCGAGTGGGACGAACACTGAAGCTTTCTTT
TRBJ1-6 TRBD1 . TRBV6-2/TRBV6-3 CASSPDRKASPLHF TGTGCCAGCAGCCCGGACAGGAAGGCTTCACCCCTCCACTTT
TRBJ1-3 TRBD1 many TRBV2 CASSRQGHTTYF TGTGCCAGCAGTAGACAGGGGCACACCACATATTTT